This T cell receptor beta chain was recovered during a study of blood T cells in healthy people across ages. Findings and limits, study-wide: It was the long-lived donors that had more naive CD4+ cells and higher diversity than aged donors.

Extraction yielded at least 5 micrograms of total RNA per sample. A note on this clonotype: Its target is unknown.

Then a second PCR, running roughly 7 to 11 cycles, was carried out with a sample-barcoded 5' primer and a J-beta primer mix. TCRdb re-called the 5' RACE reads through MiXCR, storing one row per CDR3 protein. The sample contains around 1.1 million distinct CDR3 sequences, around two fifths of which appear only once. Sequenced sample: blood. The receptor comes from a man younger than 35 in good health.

The CDR3 protein is CASSVRDRGSFTEAFF. The CDR3 bases are TGTGCCAGCAGCGTCCGGGACAGGGGATCCTTTACTGAAGCTTTCTTT. The V and J genes are TRBV9 and TRBJ1-1; TRBD1 matches 10 bases. The V segment lost 2 bases and the J segment 5 bases; nucleotides outside the gene matches: 9. Germline V gene lookup returns CDR1 SGDLS and CDR2 YYNGEE. CDR3 length equals 16 residues.